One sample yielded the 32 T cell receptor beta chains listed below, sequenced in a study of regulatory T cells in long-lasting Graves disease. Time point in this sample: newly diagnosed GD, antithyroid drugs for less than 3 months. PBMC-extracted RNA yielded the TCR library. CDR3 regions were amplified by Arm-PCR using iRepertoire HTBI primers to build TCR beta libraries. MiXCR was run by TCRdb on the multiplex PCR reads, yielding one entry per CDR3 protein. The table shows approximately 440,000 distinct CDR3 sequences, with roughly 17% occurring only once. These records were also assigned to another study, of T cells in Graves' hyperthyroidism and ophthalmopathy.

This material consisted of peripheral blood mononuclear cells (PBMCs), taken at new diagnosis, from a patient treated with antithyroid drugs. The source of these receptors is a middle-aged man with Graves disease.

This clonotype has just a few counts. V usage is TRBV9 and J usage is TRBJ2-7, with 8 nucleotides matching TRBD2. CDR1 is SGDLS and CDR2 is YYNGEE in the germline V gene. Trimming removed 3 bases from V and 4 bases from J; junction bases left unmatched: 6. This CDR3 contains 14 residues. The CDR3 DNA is TGTGCCAGCAGCGGGCAACCGGGAGGGTACGAGCAGTACTTC. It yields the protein CASSGQPGGYEQYF. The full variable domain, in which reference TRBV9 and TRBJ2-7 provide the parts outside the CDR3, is DSGVTQTPKHLITATGQRVTLRCSPRSGDLSVYWYQQSLDQGLQFLIQYYNGEERAKGNILERFSAQQFPDLHSELNLSSLELGDSALYFCASSGQPGGYEQYFGPGTRLTVT.

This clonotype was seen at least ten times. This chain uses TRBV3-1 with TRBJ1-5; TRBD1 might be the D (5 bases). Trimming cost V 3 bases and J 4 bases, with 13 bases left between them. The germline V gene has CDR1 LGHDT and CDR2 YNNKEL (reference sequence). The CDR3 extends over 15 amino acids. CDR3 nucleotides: TGTGCCAGCAGCCATGACGGGGCTGCAAATCAGCCCCAGCATTTT. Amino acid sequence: CASSHDGAANQPQHF.

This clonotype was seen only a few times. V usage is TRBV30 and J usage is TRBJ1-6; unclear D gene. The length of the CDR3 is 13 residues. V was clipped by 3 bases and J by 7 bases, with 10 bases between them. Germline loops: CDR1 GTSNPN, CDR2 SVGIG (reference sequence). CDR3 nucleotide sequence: TGTGCCTGGAGAGGCGGGAAGAATTCACCCCTCCACTTT. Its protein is CAWRGGKNSPLHF.

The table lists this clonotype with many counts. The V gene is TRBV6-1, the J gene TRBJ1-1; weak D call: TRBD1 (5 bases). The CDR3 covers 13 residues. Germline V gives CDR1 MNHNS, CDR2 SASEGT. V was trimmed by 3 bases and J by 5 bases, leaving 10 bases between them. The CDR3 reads CASSEGGVTEAFF. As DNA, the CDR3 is TGTGCCAGCAGTGAGGGAGGGGTGACTGAAGCTTTCTTT.

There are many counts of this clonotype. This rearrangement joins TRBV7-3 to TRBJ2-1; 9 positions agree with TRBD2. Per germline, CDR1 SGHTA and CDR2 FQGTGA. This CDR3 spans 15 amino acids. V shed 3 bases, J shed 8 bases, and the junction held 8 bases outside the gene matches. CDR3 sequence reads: CASSFGLAMIDEQFF. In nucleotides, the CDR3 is TGTGCCAGCAGCTTTGGACTAGCGATGATTGATGAGCAGTTCTTC.

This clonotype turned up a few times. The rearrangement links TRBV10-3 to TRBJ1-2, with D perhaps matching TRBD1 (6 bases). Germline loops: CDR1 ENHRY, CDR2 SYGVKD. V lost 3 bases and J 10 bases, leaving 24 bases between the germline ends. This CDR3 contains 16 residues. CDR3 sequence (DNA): TGTGCCATCAGTGAACTCGGGCAGGGGAAAATGGGGGCCTACACCTTC. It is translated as CAISELGQGKMGAYTF.

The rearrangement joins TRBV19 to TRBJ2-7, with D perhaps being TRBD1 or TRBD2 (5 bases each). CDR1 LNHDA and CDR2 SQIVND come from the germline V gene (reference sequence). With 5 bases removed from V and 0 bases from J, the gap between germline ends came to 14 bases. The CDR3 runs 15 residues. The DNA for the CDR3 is TGTGCCAGTAGTCGACCTACAGGAGGCTCCTACGAGCAGTACTTC. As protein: CASSRPTGGSYEQYF.

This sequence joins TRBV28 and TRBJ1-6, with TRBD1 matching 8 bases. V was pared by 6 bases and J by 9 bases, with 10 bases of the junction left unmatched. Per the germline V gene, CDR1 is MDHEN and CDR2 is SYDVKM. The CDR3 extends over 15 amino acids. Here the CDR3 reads CASRLIPGGGSPLHF. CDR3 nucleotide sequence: TGTGCCAGCAGGTTGATCCCAGGGGGCGGTTCACCCCTCCACTTT.

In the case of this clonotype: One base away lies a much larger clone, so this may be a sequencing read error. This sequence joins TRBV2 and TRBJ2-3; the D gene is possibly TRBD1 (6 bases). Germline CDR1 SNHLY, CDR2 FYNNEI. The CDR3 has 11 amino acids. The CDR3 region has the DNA TGTGCCAGCAGAAGGGACATTGAAGCTTCCTTT. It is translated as CASRRDIEASF. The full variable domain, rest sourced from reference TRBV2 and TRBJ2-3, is EPEVTQTPSHQVTQMGQEVILRCVPISNHLYFYWYRQILGQKVEFLVSFYNNEISEKSEIFDDQFSVERPDGSNFTLKIRSTKLEDSAMYFCASRRDIEASFGPGTRLTVL.

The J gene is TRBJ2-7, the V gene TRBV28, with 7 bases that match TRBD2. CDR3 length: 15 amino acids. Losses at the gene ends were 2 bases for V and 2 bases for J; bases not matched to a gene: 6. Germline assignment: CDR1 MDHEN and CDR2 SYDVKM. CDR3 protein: CASSLAGAKAYEQYF. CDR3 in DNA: TGTGCCAGCAGTTTAGCGGGAGCCAAGGCCTACGAGCAGTACTTC.

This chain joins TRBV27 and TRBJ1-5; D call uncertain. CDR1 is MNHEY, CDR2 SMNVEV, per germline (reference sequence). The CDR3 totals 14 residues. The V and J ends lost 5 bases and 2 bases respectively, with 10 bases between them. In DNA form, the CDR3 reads TGTGCCAGCAGTACGGGGTTAGGCAATCAGCCCCAGCATTTT. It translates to CASSTGLGNQPQHF.

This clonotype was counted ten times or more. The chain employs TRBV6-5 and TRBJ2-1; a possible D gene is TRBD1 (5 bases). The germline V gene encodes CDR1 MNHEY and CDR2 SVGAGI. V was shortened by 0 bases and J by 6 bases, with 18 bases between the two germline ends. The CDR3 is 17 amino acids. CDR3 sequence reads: CASSYSRLGRGGNEQFF. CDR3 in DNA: TGTGCCAGCAGTTACTCAAGGTTGGGGCGAGGCGGCAATGAGCAGTTCTTC.

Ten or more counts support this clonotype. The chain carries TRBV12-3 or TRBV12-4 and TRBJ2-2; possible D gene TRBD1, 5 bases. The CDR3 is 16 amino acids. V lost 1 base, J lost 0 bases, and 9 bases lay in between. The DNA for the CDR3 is TGTGCCAGCAGTTTAGTGGGGCCCCCGAACACCGGGGAGCTGTTTTTT. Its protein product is CASSLVGPPNTGELFF.

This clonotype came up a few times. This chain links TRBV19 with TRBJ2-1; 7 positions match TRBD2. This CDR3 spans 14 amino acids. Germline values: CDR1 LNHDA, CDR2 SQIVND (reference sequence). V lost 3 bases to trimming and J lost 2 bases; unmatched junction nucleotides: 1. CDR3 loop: CASSMGGAYNEQFF. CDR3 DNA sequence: TGTGCCAGTAGTATGGGGGGGGCCTACAATGAGCAGTTCTTC. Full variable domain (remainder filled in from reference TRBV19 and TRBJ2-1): DGGITQSPKYLFRKEGQNVTLSCEQNLNHDAMYWYRQDPGQGLRLIYYSQIVNDFQKGDIAEGYSVSREKKESFPLTVTSAQKNPTAFYLCASSMGGAYNEQFFGPGTRLTVL.

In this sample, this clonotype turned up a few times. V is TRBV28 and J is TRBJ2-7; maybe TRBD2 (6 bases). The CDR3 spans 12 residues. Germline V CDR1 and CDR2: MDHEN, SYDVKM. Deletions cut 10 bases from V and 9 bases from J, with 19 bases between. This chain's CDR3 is CATISLPGGQYF. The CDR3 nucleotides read TGTGCCACCATTTCCCTCCCCGGGGGGCAGTACTTC. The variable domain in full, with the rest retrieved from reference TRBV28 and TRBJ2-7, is DVKVTQSSRYLVKRTGEKVFLECVQDMDHENMFWYRQDPGLGLRLIYFSYDVKMKEKGDIPEGYSVSREKKERFSLILESASTNQTSMYLCATISLPGGQYFGPGTRLTVT.

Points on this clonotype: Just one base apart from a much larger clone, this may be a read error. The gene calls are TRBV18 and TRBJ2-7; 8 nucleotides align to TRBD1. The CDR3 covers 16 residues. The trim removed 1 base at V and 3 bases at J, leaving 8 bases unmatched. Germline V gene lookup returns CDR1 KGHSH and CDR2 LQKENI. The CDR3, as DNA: TGTGCCAGCTCACCACTGTTCCGGGACAGGCTCTACGAGCAGTACTTC. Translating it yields CASSPLFRDRLYEQYF.

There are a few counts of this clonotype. DNA for the CDR3: TGCGCCAGCAGCTTGTTGTCTAGCGGGAGAGATACGCAGTATTTT. Protein product: CASSLLSSGRDTQYF. This chain links TRBV5-1 with TRBJ2-3; 10 nucleotides align to TRBD2. With V trimmed by 1 base and J by 5 bases, 4 bases remained unmatched. There are 15 residues in the CDR3. Germline V CDR1 and CDR2: SGHRS, YFSETQ.

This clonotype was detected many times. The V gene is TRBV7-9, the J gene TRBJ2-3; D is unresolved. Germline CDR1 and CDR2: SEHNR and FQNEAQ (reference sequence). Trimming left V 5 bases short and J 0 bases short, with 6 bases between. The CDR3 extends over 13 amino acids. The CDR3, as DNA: TGTGCCAGCAGCCACCTTAGCACAGATACGCAGTATTTT. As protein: CASSHLSTDTQYF.

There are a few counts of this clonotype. CDR3 residues: CASSSRTRDTQYF. The CDR3 coding sequence is TGTGCCAGCAGCTCCCGGACTAGAGATACGCAGTATTTT. The V and J genes are TRBV7-2 and TRBJ2-3; TRBD2 matches 7 bases. Germline values: CDR1 SGHTA, CDR2 FQGNSA. The CDR3 runs to 13 residues. V shed 4 bases, J shed 5 bases, and the junction held 3 bases outside the gene matches.

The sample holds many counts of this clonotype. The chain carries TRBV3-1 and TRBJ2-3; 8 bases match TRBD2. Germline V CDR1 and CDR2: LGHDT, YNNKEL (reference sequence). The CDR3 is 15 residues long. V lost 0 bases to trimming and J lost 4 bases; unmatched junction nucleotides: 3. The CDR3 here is CASSQDGRAPDTQYF. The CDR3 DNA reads TGTGCCAGCAGCCAAGACGGGAGGGCCCCAGATACGCAGTATTTT.

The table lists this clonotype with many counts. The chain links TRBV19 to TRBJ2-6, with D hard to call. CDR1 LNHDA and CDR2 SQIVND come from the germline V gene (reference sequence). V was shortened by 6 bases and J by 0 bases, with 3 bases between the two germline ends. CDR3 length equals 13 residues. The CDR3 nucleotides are TGTGCCAGTAGAATCTCTGGGGCCAACGTCCTGACTTTC. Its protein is CASRISGANVLTF.

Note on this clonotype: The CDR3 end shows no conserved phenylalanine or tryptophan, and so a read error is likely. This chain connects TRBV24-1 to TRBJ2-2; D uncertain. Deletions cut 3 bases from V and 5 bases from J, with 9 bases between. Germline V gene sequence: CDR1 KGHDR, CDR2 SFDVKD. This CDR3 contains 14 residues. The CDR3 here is CATSDRLRTGELFS. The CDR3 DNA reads TGTGCCACCAGTGATCGACTCCGGACCGGGGAGCTGTTTTCT.

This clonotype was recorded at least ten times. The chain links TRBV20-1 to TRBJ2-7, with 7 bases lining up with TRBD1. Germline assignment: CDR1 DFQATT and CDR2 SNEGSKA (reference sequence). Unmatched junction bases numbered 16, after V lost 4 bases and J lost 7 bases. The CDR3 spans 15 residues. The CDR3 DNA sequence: TGCAGTGCTACGGCCCCCCCGGGACAGAGGGGTGAGCAGTACTTC. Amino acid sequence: CSATAPPGQRGEQYF.

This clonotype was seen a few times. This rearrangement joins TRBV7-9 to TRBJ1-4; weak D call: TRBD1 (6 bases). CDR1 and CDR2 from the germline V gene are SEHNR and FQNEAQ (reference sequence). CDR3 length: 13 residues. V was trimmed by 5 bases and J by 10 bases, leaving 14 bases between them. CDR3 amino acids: CASSPGQMGKLFF. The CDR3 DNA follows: TGTGCCAGCAGCCCCGGACAGATGGGAAAACTGTTTTTT.

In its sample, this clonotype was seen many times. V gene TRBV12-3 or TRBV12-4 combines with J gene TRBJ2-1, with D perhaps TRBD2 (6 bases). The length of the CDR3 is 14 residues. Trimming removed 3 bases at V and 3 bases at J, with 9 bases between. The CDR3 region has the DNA TGTGCCAGCAGTTTCGGCGGGGTCTACAATGAGCAGTTCTTC. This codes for CASSFGGVYNEQFF.

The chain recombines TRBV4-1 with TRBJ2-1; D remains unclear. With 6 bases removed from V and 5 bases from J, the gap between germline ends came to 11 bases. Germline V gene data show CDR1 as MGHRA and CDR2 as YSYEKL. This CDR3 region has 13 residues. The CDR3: CASSTIGDNEQFF. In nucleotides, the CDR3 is TGCGCCAGCAGTACGATCGGAGACAATGAGCAGTTCTTC.

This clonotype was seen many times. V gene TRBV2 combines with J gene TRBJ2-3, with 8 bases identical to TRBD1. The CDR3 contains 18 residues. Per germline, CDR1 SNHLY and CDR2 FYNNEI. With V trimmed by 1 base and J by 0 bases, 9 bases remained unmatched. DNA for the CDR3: TGTGCCAGCAGTGAAGACGCAGGGGGCTATGCTAGCACAGATACGCAGTATTTT. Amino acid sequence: CASSEDAGGYASTDTQYF.

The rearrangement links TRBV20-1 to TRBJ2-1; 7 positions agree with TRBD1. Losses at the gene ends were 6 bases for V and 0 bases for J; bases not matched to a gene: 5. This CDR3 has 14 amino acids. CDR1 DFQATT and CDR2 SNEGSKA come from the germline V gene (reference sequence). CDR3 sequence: CSAKGDSSYNEQFF. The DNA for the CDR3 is TGCAGTGCGAAGGGGGACAGCTCCTACAATGAGCAGTTCTTC.

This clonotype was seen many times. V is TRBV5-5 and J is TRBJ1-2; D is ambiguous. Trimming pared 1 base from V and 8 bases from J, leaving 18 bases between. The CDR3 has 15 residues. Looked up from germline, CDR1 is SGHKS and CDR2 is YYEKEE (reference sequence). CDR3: CASSLYFDAGGGYTF. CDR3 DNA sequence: TGTGCCAGCAGCTTGTATTTCGATGCAGGTGGCGGCTACACCTTC.

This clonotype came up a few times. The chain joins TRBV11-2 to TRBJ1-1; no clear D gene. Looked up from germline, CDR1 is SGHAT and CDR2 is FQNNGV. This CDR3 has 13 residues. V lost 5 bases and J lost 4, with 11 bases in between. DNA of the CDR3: TGTGCCAGCAGCCCCCCCCCGACCACTGAAGCTTTCTTT. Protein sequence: CASSPPPTTEAFF.

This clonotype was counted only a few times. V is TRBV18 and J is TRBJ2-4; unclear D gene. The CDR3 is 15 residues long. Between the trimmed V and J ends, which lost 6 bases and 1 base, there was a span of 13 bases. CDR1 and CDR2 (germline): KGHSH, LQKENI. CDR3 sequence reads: CASSESGTAKNIQYF. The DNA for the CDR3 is TGTGCCAGCTCGGAATCCGGTACGGCCAAAAACATTCAGTACTTC.

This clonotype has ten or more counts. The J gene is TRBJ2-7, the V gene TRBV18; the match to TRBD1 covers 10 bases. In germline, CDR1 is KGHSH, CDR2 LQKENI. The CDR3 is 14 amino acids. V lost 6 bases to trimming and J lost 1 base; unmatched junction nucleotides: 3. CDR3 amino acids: CASSPGQGSYEQYF. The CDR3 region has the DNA TGTGCCAGCTCCCCGGGACAGGGGTCCTACGAGCAGTACTTC. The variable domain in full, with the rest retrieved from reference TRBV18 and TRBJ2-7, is NAGVMQNPRHLVRRRGQEARLRCSPMKGHSHVYWYRQLPEEGLKFMVYLQKENIIDESGMPKERFSAEFPKEGPSILRIQQVVRGDSAAYFCASSPGQGSYEQYFGPGTRLTVT.